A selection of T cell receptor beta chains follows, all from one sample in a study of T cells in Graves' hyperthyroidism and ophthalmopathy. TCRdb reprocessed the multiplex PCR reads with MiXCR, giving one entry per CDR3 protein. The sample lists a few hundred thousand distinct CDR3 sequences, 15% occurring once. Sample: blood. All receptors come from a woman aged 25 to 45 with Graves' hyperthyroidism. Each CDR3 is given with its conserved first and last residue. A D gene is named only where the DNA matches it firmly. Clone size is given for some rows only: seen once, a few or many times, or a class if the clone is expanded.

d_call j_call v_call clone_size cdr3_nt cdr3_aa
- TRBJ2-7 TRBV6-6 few TGTGCCAGCAGTTACTCAAAGGGAACCGAGTGGTACTTC CASSYSKGTEWYF
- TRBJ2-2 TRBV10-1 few TGCGCCAGCAGCGTAGGGGTCACCGGGGAGCTGTTTTTT CASSVGVTGELFF
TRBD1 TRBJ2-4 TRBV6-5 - TGTGCCAGCAGTTACGGGACAGGGGGTGGAAACATTCAGTACTTC CASSYGTGGGNIQYF
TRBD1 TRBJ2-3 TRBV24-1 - TGTGCCACCAGTGCTTCAGGGGGCATTCCAGATACGCAGTATTTT CATSASGGIPDTQYF
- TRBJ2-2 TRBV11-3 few TGTGCCAGCAGCCCTTTTACCGGGGAGCTGTTTTTT CASSPFTGELFF
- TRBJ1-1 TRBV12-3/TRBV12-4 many TGTGCCAGCAGCTCCAATTTTGGGAGTATGGCTTTCTTT CASSSNFGSMAFF
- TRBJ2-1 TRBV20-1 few TGCAGTGCCAGATCTGGGTCCTACAATGAGCAGTTCTTC CSARSGSYNEQFF
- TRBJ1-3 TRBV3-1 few TGTGCCAGCACCAGAAGTTCTACACGATGGGGAAACACCATATATTTT CASTRSSTRWGNTIYF
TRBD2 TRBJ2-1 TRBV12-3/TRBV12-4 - TGTGCCAGCAGTTTAGGTGACAGCGGGAGTCTTGAGCAGTTCTTC CASSLGDSGSLEQFF
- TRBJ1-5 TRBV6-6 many TGTGCCAGCAGTTACTCGAGTTCCGGGGGCGATCAGCCCCAGCATTTT CASSYSSSGGDQPQHF
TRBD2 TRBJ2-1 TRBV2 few TGTGCCAGCACTAGCGGGAGTGGGAATGAGCAGTTCTTC CASTSGSGNEQFF
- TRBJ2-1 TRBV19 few TGTGCCAGTGGCCCCCTGGGTTACAATGAGCAGTTCTTC CASGPLGYNEQFF
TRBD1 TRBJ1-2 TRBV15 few TGTGCCACCAGCCGGGACAGGGCCTATGGCTACACCTTC CATSRDRAYGYTF
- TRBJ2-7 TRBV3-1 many TGTGCCAGCAGCAAACAGACTTTCTACGAGCAGTACTTC CASSKQTFYEQYF
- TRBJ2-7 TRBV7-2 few TGTGCCAGCAGCTCCTCCAGGGAAACCTTATCCTACGAGCAGTACTTC CASSSSRETLSYEQYF
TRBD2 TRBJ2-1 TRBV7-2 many TGTGCCAGCAGCCCGTCGGGACTAGCGGGTTACAATGAGCAGTTCTTC CASSPSGLAGYNEQFF
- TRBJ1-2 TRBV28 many TGTGCCAGCCGGTTTACCATGGGGGGAAGGAGGAACTATGGCTACACCTTC CASRFTMGGRRNYGYTF
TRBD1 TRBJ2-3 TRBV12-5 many TGTGCTAGTGGTTTCGGACAGGGGGTTTCCACAGATACGCAGTATTTT CASGFGQGVSTDTQYF
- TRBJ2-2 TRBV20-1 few TGCAGTGCTGAACGACCGGGACGGAGTATTACCGGGGAGCTGTTTTTT CSAERPGRSITGELFF
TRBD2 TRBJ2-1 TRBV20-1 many TGCAGTGCTACCCGAGCTAGCGGGAGTTACTACAATGAGCAGTTCTTC CSATRASGSYYNEQFF
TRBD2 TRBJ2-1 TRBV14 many TGTGCCAGCAGCCGACCGGGACTAGCGACTAATGAGCAGTTCTTC CASSRPGLATNEQFF
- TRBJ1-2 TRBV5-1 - TGCGCCAGCAGCTTGGTTCTAGGGGCGACTAACTATGGCTACACCTTC CASSLVLGATNYGYTF
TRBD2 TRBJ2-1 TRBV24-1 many TGTGCCACCAGTAACCCCGGGGGGACCTACAATGAGCAGTTCTTC CATSNPGGTYNEQFF
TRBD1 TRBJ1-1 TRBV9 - TGTGCCAGCAGCAGACCGACAGGGGGCGGGGGCACTGAAGCTTTCTTT CASSRPTGGGGTEAFF
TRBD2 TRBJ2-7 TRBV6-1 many TGTGCCAGCAGTTTTAGGCGTGTGACTAGCGGGGTAGCCTACGAGCAGTACTTC CASSFRRVTSGVAYEQYF
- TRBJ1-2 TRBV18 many TGTGCCAGCTCACCACCAAGGGACTATGGCTACACCTTC CASSPPRDYGYTF
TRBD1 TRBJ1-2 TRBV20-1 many TGCAGTGCTAGCGGACAGGGAAAAGGGGATAACTATGGCTACACCTTC CSASGQGKGDNYGYTF
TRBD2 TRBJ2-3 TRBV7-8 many TGTGCCAGCAGCTTAGAGCTAGCGGACCCGGCGGATACGCAGTATTTT CASSLELADPADTQYF
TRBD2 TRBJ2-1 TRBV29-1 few TGCAGCGTAGTAGCGGGATTCACCCGCTCCTACAATGAGCAGTTCTTC CSVVAGFTRSYNEQFF
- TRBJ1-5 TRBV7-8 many TGTGCCAGCAGCCTGCAACAGGGAAATCAGCCCCAGCATTTT CASSLQQGNQPQHF
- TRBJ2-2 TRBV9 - TGTGCCAGCAGCGCCGAGGGAAGCGGGAACACCGGGGAGCTGTTTTTT CASSAEGSGNTGELFF
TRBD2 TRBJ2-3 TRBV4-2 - TGTGCCAGCAGCTCCTTGGGTAGCGGGAGCCCAGATACGCAGTATTTT CASSSLGSGSPDTQYF
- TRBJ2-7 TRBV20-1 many TGCAGTGCTAGTGCCGTCCAACACTCCTACGAGCAGTACTTC CSASAVQHSYEQYF
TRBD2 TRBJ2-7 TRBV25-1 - TGTGCCAGCAGTGAATACCCCGGGACTAGAAGCTACGAGCAGTACTTC CASSEYPGTRSYEQYF
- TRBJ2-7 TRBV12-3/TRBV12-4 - TGTGCCAGCAGTTTAGCGGAAGACTTATTAGGGGGAGGGCATTACGAGCAGTACTTC CASSLAEDLLGGGHYEQYF
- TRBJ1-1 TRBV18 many TGTGCCAGCTCACCAATTGACAGATTCGAAGCTTTCTTT CASSPIDRFEAFF
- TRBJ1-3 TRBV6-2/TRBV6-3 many TGTGCCAGCAGTTTGCCTTCTGGAAACACCATATATTTT CASSLPSGNTIYF
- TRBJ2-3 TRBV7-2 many TGTGCCAGCAGCTTAGCCGGGGTGGGTACGCAGTATTTT CASSLAGVGTQYF
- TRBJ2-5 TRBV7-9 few TGTGCCAGCAGCATGGGATCGTGGGAGACCCAGTACTTC CASSMGSWETQYF
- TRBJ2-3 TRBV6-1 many TGTGCCAGCAGTGAAGCCCCAGGGAAAGTCACAGATACGCAGTATTTT CASSEAPGKVTDTQYF